This T cell receptor beta chain comes out of a study of T cell responses to AZD1222 COVID-19 vaccine. Germline V gene data show CDR1 as LGHNA and CDR2 as YNFKEQ. The ends were cut back, 1 base at V and 3 bases at J, with 31 bases in the middle. CDR3 length: 21 amino acids. Points from the study as a whole: Donors were mostly white British, more females; clonal diversity possibly underestimated.

The data were produced by immunoSEQ multiplex PCR, yet TCRdb's version contains in-frame clones alone and is incomplete. The sample has 110,000 to 150,000 clones; about 92% are singletons. This clone has only a few counts. Its cognate antigen is unknown. Source: peripheral blood, taken after recovery from COVID-19. The J gene is TRBJ2-7, the V gene TRBV4-2; either TRBD1 or TRBD2 may supply D (5 bases each). The receptor's source is an adult who had recovered from COVID-19. The CDR3 nucleotides read TGTGCCAGCAGCCAAGTACCCCTGTCCCGGGGTAGGGGTGAGGCGGGCTACGAGCAGTACTTC. Translating gives CASSQVPLSRGRGEAGYEQYF.